The 24 T cell receptor beta chains below all came from one sample that was sequenced in a study of cytomegalovirus exposure and HLA in healthy donors (dated by TCRdb to the late 2010s). Library generation was performed with the immunoSEQ multiplex PCR assay. A mixture of 60 forward primers for TCR Vbeta segments and 13 reverse primers for TCR Jbeta segments was used in the multiplex PCR. This is the immuneACCESS table as TCRdb keeps it, with only in-frame sequences that have V and J called. A part of the clones is gone; compared with another copy, unresolved V genes explain less than half, and the rest is unexplained. Recorded for this sample are 100,000 to 150,000 clones; over 60% of them occurred a single time. Of the sample, approximately 4.2% is held by the ten largest clones. Sequenced: PBMCs. The origin of the receptors is a male donor in good health and CMV-seropositive.

This clone was found a few times. CDR3 nucleotide sequence: TGTGCCAGCAGTCCATCACAGGGGGCCCGTGGCACTGAAGCTTTCTTT. It yields the protein CASSPSQGARGTEAFF. The chain recombines TRBV28 with TRBJ1-1; 9 bases line up with TRBD1. V lost 5 bases and J lost 4; bases outside the gene matches: 11. Germline-derived CDR1 and CDR2 are MDHEN and SYDVKM. The CDR3 is made up of 16 amino acids.

This sequence joins TRBV5-1 and TRBJ2-7; 8 bases fit TRBD1. The CDR3 spans 13 residues. V was pared by 4 bases and J by 5 bases, with 5 bases of the junction left unmatched. Germline V CDR1 and CDR2: SGHRS, YFSETQ. CDR3 nucleotides: TGCGCCAGCAGCCCGGACAGGGCCCACGAGCAGTACTTC. This encodes CASSPDRAHEQYF.

The chain has TRBV4-2 and TRBJ2-3, with 14 bases fitting TRBD2. The germline V gene has CDR1 LGHNA and CDR2 YNFKEQ. CDR3 size: 17 residues. Trimming removed 2 bases from V and 5 bases from J; junction bases left unmatched: 6. This CDR3 is CASSQFIGTSGRDTQYF. CDR3 sequence (DNA): TGTGCCAGCAGCCAATTTATCGGGACTAGCGGGAGAGATACGCAGTATTTT.

The genes are TRBV29-1 and TRBJ2-1; TRBD2 might be the D (6 bases). CDR3 length: 14 amino acids. Looked up from germline, CDR1 is SQVTM and CDR2 is ANQGSEA. V was trimmed by 3 bases and J by 2 bases, leaving 11 bases between them. The CDR3 loop is CSVEDGSTYNEQFF. For the CDR3, the DNA is TGCAGCGTTGAGGACGGGAGCACCTACAATGAGCAGTTCTTC.

This rearrangement joins TRBV13 to TRBJ1-4; 7 nucleotides align to TRBD1. The CDR3 consists of 15 residues. V dropped 5 bases and J dropped 8; count of bases not matched to a gene: 11. Looked up from germline, CDR1 is PRHDT and CDR2 is FYEKMQ (reference sequence). This chain's CDR3 is CASSNEDRDGEKLFF. Written as DNA, the CDR3 is TGTGCCAGCAGCAACGAAGACAGGGACGGCGAAAAACTGTTTTTT.

The sample holds a few counts of this clone. This chain joins TRBV19 and TRBJ1-4; tentatively, D is TRBD1 (5 bases). The CDR3 length is 13 residues. Germline assignment: CDR1 LNHDA and CDR2 SQIVND (reference sequence). Trimming shortened V by 10 bases and J by 7 bases, and 16 bases separated the two germline ends. The CDR3 here is CATLEGDSEKLFF. The CDR3 coding sequence is TGTGCCACCCTGGAAGGGGATTCTGAAAAACTGTTTTTT.

The sample holds one count of this clone. V and J are TRBV18 and TRBJ1-5; 7 bases map to TRBD1. V gave up 5 bases and J gave up 2 bases; unmatched junction bases: 6. Germline V gene data show CDR1 as KGHSH and CDR2 as LQKENI. The CDR3 extends over 15 amino acids. CDR3 in amino acids: CASSATGQGNQPQHF. DNA for the CDR3: TGTGCCAGCTCAGCGACAGGGCAGGGCAATCAGCCCCAGCATTTT.

The J gene is TRBJ1-2, the V gene TRBV19; maybe TRBD1 (5 bases). The germline gives CDR1 LNHDA, CDR2 SQIVND (reference sequence). Trimming took off 5 bases at V and 1 base at J, with 8 bases between the two ends. The CDR3 is 13 residues long. The CDR3 loop reads CASSRGGNYGYTF. The DNA of the CDR3 is TGTGCCAGTAGTCGGGGGGGTAACTATGGCTACACCTTC.

The J gene is TRBJ2-1, the V gene TRBV7-2; 7 nucleotides agree with TRBD1. Trimming took 2 bases from V and 9 from J; bases not matched to a gene: 7. CDR1 and CDR2 (germline): SGHTA, FQGNSA. The CDR3 runs to 14 residues. CDR3 protein: CASSLIGQATEQFF. CDR3 nucleotides: TGTGCCAGCAGCTTAATCGGACAGGCGACTGAGCAGTTCTTC.

This clone was seen more than once but under ten times. The identical CDR3 is also encoded by other nucleotide sequences in the sample. This chain connects TRBV28 to TRBJ1-5, with 8 positions matching TRBD1. The CDR3 loop spans 15 amino acids. Germline V gene lookup returns CDR1 MDHEN and CDR2 SYDVKM. V lost 4 bases and J lost 6; bases outside the gene matches: 8. The CDR3 spells CASSSGQGRSQPQHF. The CDR3 nucleotides read TGTGCCAGCAGTTCCGGACAGGGAAGAAGTCAGCCCCAGCATTTT.

This chain connects TRBV7-2 to TRBJ2-7; D is undetermined. CDR3 length equals 17 residues. Germline CDR1 SGHTA, CDR2 FQGNSA. Trimming shortened V by 2 bases and J by 5 bases, and 22 bases separated the two germline ends. Here the CDR3 reads CASSLRIAFFPTHEQYF. CDR3 in DNA: TGTGCCAGCAGCTTAAGGATAGCATTTTTCCCCACCCACGAGCAGTACTTC.

This chain uses TRBV19 with TRBJ1-5; 8 bases align to TRBD1. Looked up from germline, CDR1 is LNHDA and CDR2 is SQIVND (reference sequence). V lost 8 bases, J lost 11 bases, and 11 bases stayed unmatched. This CDR3 is built from 13 residues. CDR3 coding DNA: TGTGCCAGTGCTACCGGGACAGGTCTAGCCCAGCATTTT. Translating gives CASATGTGLAQHF.

A remark on this clone: A read error may produce the germline difference seen at one junction end. This chain joins TRBV7-9 and TRBJ2-7, with TRBD1 matching 7 bases. Per the germline V gene, CDR1 is SEHNR and CDR2 is FQNEAQ (reference sequence). This CDR3 spans 15 amino acids. CDR3 loop: CSSSLTGTEPYEQYF. For the CDR3, the DNA is TGTTCCAGCAGCTTAACCGGGACAGAACCCTACGAGCAGTACTTC.

This clone turned up a few times. The chain couples TRBV28 to TRBJ2-3; a possible D gene is TRBD2 (6 bases). V was pared by 4 bases and J by 5 bases, with 19 bases between. This CDR3 spans 16 amino acids. Germline values: CDR1 MDHEN, CDR2 SYDVKM. CDR3 bases: TGTGCCAGCAGTTCCCGAACCTTATTGGGACTAGATACGCAGTATTTT. Translated: CASSSRTLLGLDTQYF.

The gene calls are TRBV5-6 and TRBJ2-4; D remains unclear. Germline V gene data show CDR1 as SGHDT and CDR2 as YYEEEE. Deletions cut 0 bases from V and 12 bases from J, with 13 bases between. This CDR3 region has 13 residues. The CDR3 sequence: CASSLVSAYSQYF. The CDR3 nucleotides read TGTGCCAGCAGCTTGGTCTCTGCTTACAGTCAGTACTTC.

The chain couples TRBV5-1 to TRBJ1-2; 7 nucleotides line up with TRBD1. CDR3 size: 14 residues. Germline CDR1 reads SGHRS; CDR2 reads YFSETQ. J was trimmed by 7 bases and V by 5 bases; bases with no gene match: 11. The CDR3, as DNA: TGCGCCAGCAGACCCCTTGAGGGGGCGGTTGGCTACACCTTC. Translated, it gives CASRPLEGAVGYTF.

The CDR3 loop is CASIPAGSYGYTF. CDR3 bases: TGTGCCAGCATTCCAGCGGGGAGCTATGGCTACACCTTC. V usage is TRBV2 and J usage is TRBJ1-2; no reliable D call. This CDR3 is built from 13 residues. The germline V gene encodes CDR1 SNHLY and CDR2 FYNNEI. V lost 7 bases to trimming and J lost 4 bases, with 13 bases between them.

This chain joins TRBV5-1 and TRBJ2-1; 9 nucleotides agree with TRBD1. V lost 6 bases and J lost 5; bases outside the gene matches: 12. The V gene's germline CDR1 is SGHRS and CDR2 YFSETQ. The CDR3 runs to 16 residues. DNA for the CDR3: TGCGCCAGCAAAGCACGGGGGACAGGGCCTAACAATGAGCAGTTCTTC. It codes for CASKARGTGPNNEQFF.

This clone has a handful of counts. J is TRBJ2-1 and V is TRBV2; 8 nucleotides agree with TRBD1. With 6 bases clipped from V and 4 bases from J, the junction kept 8 bases outside the gene matches. CDR3 length equals 15 residues. Germline lookup yields CDR1 SNHLY and CDR2 FYNNEI. CDR3: CASSPGTGMYNEQFF. The CDR3 nucleotides are TGTGCCAGCAGCCCCGGGACAGGAATGTACAATGAGCAGTTCTTC.

In this sample, this clone turned up a few times. This chain connects TRBV4-2 to TRBJ1-1; maybe TRBD1 (6 bases). V lost 2 bases, J lost 4 bases, and 11 bases lay in between. This CDR3 region has 14 residues. Germline V lookup: CDR1 LGHNA, CDR2 YNFKEQ. DNA of the CDR3: TGTGCCAGCAGCCAAACTAGGGGGAGCACTGAAGCTTTCTTT. It is translated as CASSQTRGSTEAFF.

The chain is built from TRBV5-4 and TRBJ2-7; the match to TRBD1 covers 10 bases. This CDR3 region has 17 residues. Germline loops: CDR1 SGHNT, CDR2 YYREEE (reference sequence). The V gene end was trimmed by 4 bases and the J gene end by 6 bases; junction bases not matched to a gene: 16. As DNA, the CDR3 is TGTGCCAGCAGCGAAGCCGGGACAGGGGCTTGGTCGGTCGAGCAGTACTTC. Translated: CASSEAGTGAWSVEQYF.

V and J are TRBV28 and TRBJ1-1; D perhaps matches TRBD1 (5 bases). Germline V gives CDR1 MDHEN, CDR2 SYDVKM. V was shortened by 5 bases and J by 6 bases, with 16 bases between the two germline ends. The CDR3 extends over 14 amino acids. Written as DNA, the CDR3 is TGTGCCAGCAGTACCAGGGTCCAAGTCCCTGAAGCTTTCTTT. Its translation: CASSTRVQVPEAFF.

This chain uses TRBV19 with TRBJ2-7; 7 nucleotides match TRBD1. Trimming took 2 bases from V and 2 from J; bases not matched to a gene: 6. This CDR3 is 15 amino acids long. Germline-derived CDR1 and CDR2 are LNHDA and SQIVND (reference sequence). CDR3 nucleotide sequence: TGTGCCAGTAGTATACTTGGGACAGCAACCTACGAGCAGTACTTC. Its protein product is CASSILGTATYEQYF.

This clone was observed a handful of times. This chain uses TRBV5-4 with TRBJ2-1; D may be TRBD1 (6 bases). Germline loops: CDR1 SGHNT, CDR2 YYREEE (reference sequence). The V and J ends lost 0 bases and 3 bases respectively, with 10 bases between them. CDR3 length: 15 residues. This CDR3 is CASSLDRGGYNEQFF. In DNA, the CDR3 is TGTGCCAGCAGCTTGGACAGAGGGGGCTACAATGAGCAGTTCTTC.